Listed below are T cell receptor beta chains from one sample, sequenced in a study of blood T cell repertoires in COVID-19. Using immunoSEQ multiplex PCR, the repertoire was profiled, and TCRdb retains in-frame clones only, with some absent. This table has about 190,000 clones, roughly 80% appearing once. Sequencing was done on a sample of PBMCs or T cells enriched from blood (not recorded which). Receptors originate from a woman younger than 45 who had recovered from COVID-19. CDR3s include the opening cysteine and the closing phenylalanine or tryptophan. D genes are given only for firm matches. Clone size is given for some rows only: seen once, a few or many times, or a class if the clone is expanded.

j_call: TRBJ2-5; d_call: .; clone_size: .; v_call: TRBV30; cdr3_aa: CAWSAGVETQYF; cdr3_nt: TGTGCCTGGAGTGCAGGGGTCGAGACCCAGTACTTC
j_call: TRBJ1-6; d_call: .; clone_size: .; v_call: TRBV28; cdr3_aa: CASSPPGGSYNSPLHF; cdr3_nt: TGTGCCAGCAGTCCCCCGGGAGGCTCCTATAATTCACCCCTCCACTTT
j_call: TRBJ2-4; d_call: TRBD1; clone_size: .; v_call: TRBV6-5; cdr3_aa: CASTHVRGRDIQYF; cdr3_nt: TGTGCCAGCACCCACGTCAGGGGGAGAGACATTCAGTACTTC
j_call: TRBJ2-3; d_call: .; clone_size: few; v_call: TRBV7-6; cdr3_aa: CASSSLSVSTDTQYF; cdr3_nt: TGTGCCAGCAGCTCCCTAAGCGTTAGCACAGATACGCAGTATTTT
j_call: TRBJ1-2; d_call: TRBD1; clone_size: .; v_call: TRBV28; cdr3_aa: CASRPTGVPNYGYTF; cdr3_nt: TGTGCCAGCAGACCTACAGGGGTCCCTAACTATGGCTACACCTTC
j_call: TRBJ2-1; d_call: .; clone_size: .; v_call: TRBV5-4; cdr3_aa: CASSLGSGDEQFF; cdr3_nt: TGTGCCAGCAGCTTGGGGAGTGGTGATGAGCAGTTCTTC
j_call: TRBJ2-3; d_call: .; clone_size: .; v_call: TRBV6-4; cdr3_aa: CASSEGPTDTQYF; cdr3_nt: TGTGCCAGCAGTGAGGGCCCCACAGATACGCAGTATTTT
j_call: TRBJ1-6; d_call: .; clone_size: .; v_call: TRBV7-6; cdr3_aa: CASSFRGDGSSPLHF; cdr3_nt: TGTGCCAGCAGCTTCCGGGGGGACGGTTCCTCACCCCTCCACTTT
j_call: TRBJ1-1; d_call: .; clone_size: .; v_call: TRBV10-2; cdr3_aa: CASTGGTANTEAFF; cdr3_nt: TGCGCCAGCACCGGTGGAACAGCGAACACTGAAGCTTTCTTT
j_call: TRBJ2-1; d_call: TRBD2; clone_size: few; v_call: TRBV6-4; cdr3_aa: CASSPGLASYNEQFF; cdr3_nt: TGTGCCAGCAGCCCGGGACTAGCGTCCTACAATGAGCAGTTCTTC
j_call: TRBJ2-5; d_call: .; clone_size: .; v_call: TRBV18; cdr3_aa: CASSRQTGQETQYF; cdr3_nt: TGTGCCAGCTCGCGACAAACAGGTCAAGAGACCCAGTACTTC
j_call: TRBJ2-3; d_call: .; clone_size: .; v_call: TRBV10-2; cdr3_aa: CASSDLERDTQYF; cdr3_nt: TGCGCCAGCAGTGACCTCGAGAGGGATACGCAGTATTTT
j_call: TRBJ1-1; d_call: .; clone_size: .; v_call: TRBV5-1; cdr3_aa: CASSLLPPGTPNTEAFF; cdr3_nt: TGCGCCAGCAGCTTGCTGCCTCCCGGGACACCGAACACTGAAGCTTTCTTT
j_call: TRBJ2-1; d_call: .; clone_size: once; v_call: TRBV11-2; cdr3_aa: CASSLGAIEQFF; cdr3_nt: TGTGCCAGCAGCTTAGGGGCCATTGAGCAGTTCTTC
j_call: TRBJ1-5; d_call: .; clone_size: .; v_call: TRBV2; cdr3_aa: CASSEGTASNQPQHF; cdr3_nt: TGTGCCAGCAGTGAAGGGACAGCTAGCAATCAGCCCCAGCATTTT
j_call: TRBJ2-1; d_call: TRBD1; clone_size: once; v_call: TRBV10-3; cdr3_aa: CAISGTGGRDEQFF; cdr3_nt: TGTGCCATCAGTGGGACAGGGGGCAGGGATGAGCAGTTCTTC
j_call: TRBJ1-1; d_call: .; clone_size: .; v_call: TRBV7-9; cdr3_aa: CASSLASGPPTGTNTEAFF; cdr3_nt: TGTGCCAGCAGCTTAGCGAGTGGACCCCCAACTGGGACTAACACTGAAGCTTTCTTT